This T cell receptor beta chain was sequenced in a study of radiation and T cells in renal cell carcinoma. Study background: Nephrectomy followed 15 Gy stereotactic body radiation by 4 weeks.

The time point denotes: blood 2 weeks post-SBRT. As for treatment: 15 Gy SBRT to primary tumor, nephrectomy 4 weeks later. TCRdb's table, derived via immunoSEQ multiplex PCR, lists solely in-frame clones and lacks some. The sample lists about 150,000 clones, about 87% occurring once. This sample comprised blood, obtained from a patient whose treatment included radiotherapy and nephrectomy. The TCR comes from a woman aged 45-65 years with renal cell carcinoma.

The CDR3 spells CASSLYGTGDEQYF. Written as DNA, the CDR3 is TGTGCCAGCAGCTTATATGGGACAGGGGACGAGCAGTACTTC. This chain links TRBV7-3 with TRBJ2-7, with 10 bases aligning to TRBD1. V lost 2 bases to trimming and J lost 5 bases; unmatched junction nucleotides: 3. The CDR3 runs 14 residues. Germline V lookup: CDR1 SGHTA, CDR2 FQGTGA.